One sample yielded the 13 T cell receptor beta chains listed below, sequenced in a study of CD8 T cells in ankylosing spondylitis. Notes on the study in general: In ankylosing spondylitis blood, a motif of seven to nine highly homologous TCR beta variants appeared characteristic.

Their specific antigens are unknown. Each CDR3 protein is one row after TCRdb ran MiXCR on the 5' RACE reads. The sample has 700,000 to 1,000,000 distinct CDR3 sequences; 10% to 15% are singletons. Sequencing used blood, either unsorted or a sorted T cell fraction (not recorded which). Receptors originate from a male donor with ankylosing spondylitis.

This clonotype was recorded at least ten times. The rearrangement links TRBV24-1 to TRBJ2-1; 8 positions match TRBD1. The ends lost 5 bases at V and 2 bases at J; junction bases unmatched: 4. The CDR3 sequence is 15 residues long. The germline V gene has CDR1 KGHDR and CDR2 SFDVKD. CDR3 region: CATSVEDRAYNEQFF. CDR3 sequence (DNA): TGTGCCACCAGTGTGGAGGACAGGGCCTACAATGAGCAGTTCTTC.

This clonotype was detected a few times. The chain links TRBV7-2 to TRBJ1-5; tentative D call: TRBD1 (5 bases). V was trimmed by 5 bases and J by 8 bases, leaving 13 bases between them. The CDR3 runs 13 residues. The germline V gene encodes CDR1 SGHTA and CDR2 FQGNSA. The DNA for the CDR3 is TGTGCCAGCAGCCTCGGGGCCTTGGAGCCCCAGCATTTT. It yields the protein CASSLGALEPQHF.

The chain couples TRBV7-9 to TRBJ2-7; possibly TRBD1 for D (5 bases). Between the trimmed V and J ends, which lost 6 bases and 3 bases, there was a span of 15 bases. The CDR3 contains 14 residues. The germline V gene has CDR1 SEHNR and CDR2 FQNEAQ (reference sequence). The CDR3 loop is CASRSAPDNYEQYF. The CDR3, as DNA: TGTGCCAGCAGGTCGGCCCCGGACAACTACGAGCAGTACTTC.

The chain is built from TRBV20-1 and TRBJ2-5, with 10 bases that match TRBD1. Germline lookup yields CDR1 DFQATT and CDR2 SNEGSKA (reference sequence). The CDR3 totals 15 residues. After removal of 6 bases from V and 2 bases from J, the junction contained 9 bases not matched to a gene. The CDR3 region has the DNA TGCAGTGCGTGTCGGACAGGGGGACCTCAAGAGACCCAGTACTTC. Translating it yields CSACRTGGPQETQYF.

This chain joins TRBV7-2 and TRBJ2-3; 7 nucleotides align to TRBD2. Per the germline V gene, CDR1 is SGHTA and CDR2 is FQGNSA. V trimming: 2 bases; J trimming: 2 bases; junction bases outside the gene matches: 4. The CDR3 runs 15 residues. In DNA, the CDR3 is TGTGCCAGCAGCTTATCCGGGACTACCACAGATACGCAGTATTTT. Translation gives CASSLSGTTTDTQYF.

This clonotype was picked up a small number of times. This chain uses TRBV28 with TRBJ2-1; D unclear. V lost 3 bases and J lost 8, with 11 bases in between. Germline assignment: CDR1 MDHEN and CDR2 SYDVKM. This CDR3 has 13 amino acids. CDR3 protein: CASSLNGVDEQFF. In DNA, the CDR3 is TGTGCCAGCAGTTTGAACGGAGTCGATGAGCAGTTCTTC.

This clonotype was counted only a few times. The chain couples TRBV7-2 to TRBJ2-7, with TRBD2 matching over 12 bases. With V trimmed by 5 bases and J by 6 bases, 14 bases remained unmatched. Germline CDR1 reads SGHTA; CDR2 reads FQGNSA. The CDR3 runs to 17 residues. Here the CDR3 reads CASSLQSTSGGSGEQYF. In nucleotides, the CDR3 is TGTGCCAGCAGCCTACAGTCGACTAGCGGGGGATCGGGCGAGCAGTACTTC.

This clonotype was detected a few times. The V call is TRBV10-3, the J call TRBJ2-5; D is undetermined. The CDR3 totals 13 residues. The germline V and J ends were trimmed by 10 bases and 2 bases, with 14 bases remaining between them. Per germline, CDR1 ENHRY and CDR2 SYGVKD. The CDR3, as DNA: TGTGCCAACAGCCCGGCGTTTCAAGAGACCCAGTACTTC. Translating gives CANSPAFQETQYF.

The rearrangement links TRBV6-1 to TRBJ2-1; 9 bases are a match to TRBD1. Germline CDR1 and CDR2: MNHNS and SASEGT. The CDR3 is made up of 17 amino acids. V shed 6 bases, J shed 6 bases, and the junction held 15 bases outside the gene matches. The CDR3 nucleotides read TGTGCCAGCAGACCAATTTCCGGGACAGGGCAGTCCAATGAGCAGTTCTTC. This codes for CASRPISGTGQSNEQFF.

The J gene is TRBJ2-7, the V gene TRBV5-1; 9 bases are a match to TRBD1. The germline gives CDR1 SGHRS, CDR2 YFSETQ. CDR3 length equals 14 residues. The V and J ends lost 4 bases and 4 bases, in that order; junction bases with no gene match: 6. The CDR3 bases are TGCGCCAGCAGCCCACGGACAGGGGTATACGAGCAGTACTTC. Its translation is CASSPRTGVYEQYF.

The rearrangement links TRBV7-9 to TRBJ2-7; D uncertain. CDR3 length: 11 amino acids. Germline values: CDR1 SEHNR, CDR2 FQNEAQ (reference sequence). Trimming cost V 8 bases and J 1 base, with 6 bases left between them. CDR3: CASARSYEQYF. The CDR3 nucleotides read TGTGCCAGCGCCCGATCCTACGAGCAGTACTTC.

This chain uses TRBV28 with TRBJ2-1, with 7 bases matching TRBD1. The germline CDR1 and CDR2 sequences are MDHEN and SYDVKM. V shed 10 bases, J shed 4 bases, and the junction held 16 bases outside the gene matches. This CDR3 has 16 residues. The CDR3 loop is CATLPLGQLIYNEQFF. CDR3 in DNA: TGTGCCACCCTACCCTTGGGACAGCTAATTTACAATGAGCAGTTCTTC.

This chain connects TRBV4-3 to TRBJ1-6, with a possible D match to TRBD1 (5 bases). Between the trimmed V and J ends, which lost 4 bases and 10 bases, there was a span of 11 bases. CDR3 length: 13 amino acids. Germline CDR1 LGHNA, CDR2 YSLEER. In nucleotides, the CDR3 is TGCGCCAGCAGCCTCCTGGGGGTCTCACCCCTCCACTTT. Translated, it gives CASSLLGVSPLHF.